The 30 T cell receptor beta chains below were found in one sample sequenced in a study. TCRdb fed the RT-PCR reads into MiXCR, producing one record per CDR3 protein. Counted here are about 680,000 distinct CDR3 sequences, 14% occurring once; the ten biggest clones make up 3.6%. The sequencing input was memory CD4+ T cells from blood. Source of these receptors: a female donor in good health, serving as a healthy control.

This clonotype was counted only a few times. V gene TRBV6-1 combines with J gene TRBJ2-1; 10 nucleotides agree with TRBD2. V dropped 1 base and J dropped 8; count of bases not matched to a gene: 5. CDR1 is MNHNS and CDR2 is SASEGT in the germline V gene. This CDR3 comprises 15 residues. DNA for the CDR3: TGTGCCAGCAGTGAAGTAAAAGCGGGAGGGGATGAGCAGTTCTTC. Translating it yields CASSEVKAGGDEQFF.

The genes are TRBV27 and TRBJ1-5; TRBD1 matches at 9 bases. V shed 5 bases and J 4 bases; nucleotides not matched to a gene: 6. CDR3 size: 15 residues. Germline V CDR1 and CDR2: MNHEY, SMNVEV (reference sequence). CDR3 sequence reads: CASSHRGLENQPQHF. CDR3 DNA sequence: TGTGCCAGCAGTCACAGGGGGCTAGAGAATCAGCCCCAGCATTTT.

Many counts were recorded for this clonotype. The genes are TRBV29-1 and TRBJ2-7; no definite D call. Germline assignment: CDR1 SQVTM and CDR2 ANQGSEA. Trimming took off 0 bases at V and 3 bases at J, with 6 bases between the two ends. The CDR3 runs 12 residues. As DNA, the CDR3 is TGCAGCGTTGAAGATCTTGGCTACGAGCAGTACTTC. Translating gives CSVEDLGYEQYF.

V and J are TRBV30 and TRBJ1-1; D is possibly TRBD1 (5 bases). This CDR3 is 14 amino acids long. V lost 2 bases and J 1 base, leaving 11 bases between the germline ends. The V gene's germline CDR1 is GTSNPN and CDR2 SVGIG (reference sequence). The CDR3 is CAWSPVRGNTEAFF. As DNA, the CDR3 is TGTGCCTGGAGTCCCGTGAGGGGGAACACTGAAGCTTTCTTT.

The chain has TRBV7-2 and TRBJ2-2; the D is unclear. Germline loops: CDR1 SGHTA, CDR2 FQGNSA. V was trimmed by 7 bases and J by 5 bases, leaving 14 bases between them. The CDR3 is made up of 14 amino acids. CDR3 protein: CASTWTLSTGELFF. The CDR3 region has the DNA TGTGCCAGCACCTGGACCTTGAGTACCGGGGAGCTGTTTTTT.

The V gene is TRBV6-5, the J gene TRBJ1-6; 7 bases map to TRBD1. Trimming cost V 0 bases and J 7 bases; bases outside gene matches: 3. The CDR3 sequence is 15 residues long. Germline V gene data show CDR1 as MNHEY and CDR2 as SVGAGI. The CDR3 DNA reads TGTGCCAGCAGTTACTCGACAGGGAGCAATTCACCCCTCCACTTT. It encodes CASSYSTGSNSPLHF.

The chain combines TRBV4-3 with TRBJ1-6; D not certain. Trimming cost V 0 bases and J 7 bases, with 10 bases left between them. Germline CDR1 LGHNA, CDR2 YSLEER. The CDR3 is made up of 15 amino acids. In nucleotides, the CDR3 is TGCGCCAGCAGCCAAGAAGCACAGAGAAATTCACCCCTCCACTTT. Its translation is CASSQEAQRNSPLHF.

This rearrangement joins TRBV5-1 to TRBJ2-3, with 7 positions matching TRBD2. The germline gives CDR1 SGHRS, CDR2 YFSETQ. The CDR3 has 14 residues. Germline trimming cut 6 bases from V and 1 base from J; bases unmatched to any gene: 5. The CDR3 DNA reads as TGCGCCAGCAAATGGGGACTACGCACAGATACGCAGTATTTT. It translates to CASKWGLRTDTQYF. Looking up the rest from reference TRBV5-1 and TRBJ2-3 gives the full variable domain: KAGVTQTPRYLIKTRGQQVTLSCSPISGHRSVSWYQQTPGQGLQFLFEYFSETQRNKGNFPGRFSGRQFSNSRSEMNVSTLELGDSALYLCASKWGLRTDTQYFGPGTRLTVL.

As concerns this clonotype: A much larger clone differs by one base, so this may be a read error. J is TRBJ2-3 and V is TRBV4-1; tentatively, D is TRBD2 (5 bases). Per the germline V gene, CDR1 is MGHRA and CDR2 is YSYEKL. CDR3 length: 15 residues. The CDR3 sequence is CASSQLLVFTDSQYF. The CDR3 DNA is TGCGCCAGCAGCCAGTTACTAGTTTTCACAGATTCGCAGTATTTT.

This clonotype was picked up a small number of times. The gene calls are TRBV7-2 and TRBJ1-4; 11 bases fit TRBD1. V lost 0 bases, J lost 8 bases, and 5 bases stayed unmatched. The germline gives CDR1 SGHTA, CDR2 FQGNSA. This CDR3 comprises 16 residues. CDR3 in DNA: TGTGCCAGCAGCTTAGCCGGGACAGGGGGGTACGAAAAACTGTTTTTT. It is translated as CASSLAGTGGYEKLFF.

This clonotype was observed a handful of times. CDR3 sequence: CSAREPRRFNQPQHF. Written as DNA, the CDR3 is TGCAGTGCTAGAGAACCTCGGCGATTTAATCAGCCCCAGCATTTT. The rearrangement joins TRBV20-1 to TRBJ1-5; no definite D call. CDR3 length: 15 amino acids. Deletions cut 0 bases from V and 4 bases from J, with 13 bases between. CDR1 DFQATT and CDR2 SNEGSKA come from the germline V gene (reference sequence).

The sample holds many counts of this clonotype. The chain couples TRBV12-3 or TRBV12-4 to TRBJ2-7, with 11 bases identical to TRBD2. The CDR3 totals 16 residues. The V gene end was trimmed by 1 base and the J gene end by 4 bases; junction bases not matched to a gene: 6. DNA of the CDR3: TGTGCCAGCAGTTTAGGAGAAACTAGCGGGAGATACGAGCAGTACTTC. This translates into CASSLGETSGRYEQYF.

The gene calls are TRBV6-2 or TRBV6-3 and TRBJ2-3, with D possibly being TRBD2 (6 bases). The CDR3 has 13 residues. V lost 2 bases and J 8 bases, leaving 11 bases between the germline ends. Germline V gene lookup returns CDR1 MNHEY and CDR2 SVGEGT. The DNA of the CDR3 is TGTGCCAGCAGTTACCGGGACGGGAGTACGCAGTATTTT. Translated: CASSYRDGSTQYF.

The chain couples TRBV11-3 to TRBJ2-7; 9 bases are shared with TRBD2. The ends lost 3 bases at V and 6 bases at J; junction bases unmatched: 6. In germline, CDR1 is SGHNT, CDR2 YENEEA. This CDR3 is built from 14 residues. CDR3 sequence (DNA): TGTGCCAGCAGCTTGGCTAGCGGGAACTTCGAGCAGTACTTC. Translation gives CASSLASGNFEQYF.

This clonotype was counted only a few times. The chain carries TRBV30 and TRBJ1-5; perhaps TRBD1 as D (5 bases). Trimming removed 4 bases at V and 0 bases at J, with 13 bases between. The CDR3 is 15 amino acids. The germline V gene has CDR1 GTSNPN and CDR2 SVGIG (reference sequence). The CDR3 DNA follows: TGTGCCTGGACGACGGGGGGGGGTAGCAATCAGCCCCAGCATTTT. Encoded protein: CAWTTGGGSNQPQHF.

The table lists this clonotype with a few counts. V gene TRBV20-1 combines with J gene TRBJ2-7; D gene uncertain. The CDR3 contains 16 residues. Germline values: CDR1 DFQATT, CDR2 SNEGSKA (reference sequence). Trimming removed 0 bases at V and 5 bases at J, with 20 bases between. This CDR3 is CSARESQDWVSNEQYF. The CDR3 coding sequence is TGCAGTGCTAGAGAGAGCCAAGACTGGGTATCAAACGAGCAGTACTTC.

This clonotype has just a few counts. This chain joins TRBV2 and TRBJ1-1; D gene ambiguous. The germline V gene has CDR1 SNHLY and CDR2 FYNNEI. The CDR3 is 13 amino acids. V was pared by 4 bases and J by 3 bases, with 9 bases between. The chain's CDR3 is CASSGNSYTEAFF. For the CDR3, the DNA is TGTGCCAGCAGTGGGAACAGTTACACTGAAGCTTTCTTT. Full variable domain (rest looked up from reference TRBV2 and TRBJ1-1): EPEVTQTPSHQVTQMGQEVILRCVPISNHLYFYWYRQILGQKVEFLVSFYNNEISEKSEIFDDQFSVERPDGSNFTLKIRSTKLEDSAMYFCASSGNSYTEAFFGQGTRLTVV.

The sample holds a few counts of this clonotype. The J gene is TRBJ2-1, the V gene TRBV6-1, with 9 bases lining up with TRBD2. The CDR3 runs 16 residues. V was pared by 6 bases and J by 6 bases, with 12 bases of the junction left unmatched. Germline V gene lookup returns CDR1 MNHNS and CDR2 SASEGT. CDR3 DNA sequence: TGTGCCAGCAGCCGTTTTTCAGCGGGAGGATTCAATGAGCAGTTCTTC. Residues: CASSRFSAGGFNEQFF.

This clonotype was observed a few times. The gene calls are TRBV28 and TRBJ2-6; D possibly corresponds to TRBD1 (6 bases). This CDR3 region has 16 residues. V shed 6 bases and J shed 2 bases, with 14 bases lying between them. Germline V CDR1 and CDR2: MDHEN, SYDVKM. The CDR3 nucleotides are TGTGCCAGCAGGCAACAGGGTTCGGCTGGGGCCAACGTCCTGACTTTC. The encoded protein is CASRQQGSAGANVLTF. The full variable domain, completed using reference TRBV28 and TRBJ2-6, is DVKVTQSSRYLVKRTGEKVFLECVQDMDHENMFWYRQDPGLGLRLIYFSYDVKMKEKGDIPEGYSVSREKKERFSLILESASTNQTSMYLCASRQQGSAGANVLTFGAGSRLTVL.

This clonotype was counted only a few times. The V call is TRBV7-9, the J call TRBJ2-1, with 7 bases identical to TRBD2. The V gene's germline CDR1 is SEHNR and CDR2 FQNEAQ (reference sequence). Unmatched junction bases numbered 14, after V lost 3 bases and J lost 0 bases. The CDR3 has 19 residues. CDR3 coding DNA: TGTGCCAGCAGCTTCCGTGGCGGGGAGGGAGCTAGCTCCTACAATGAGCAGTTCTTC. It yields the protein CASSFRGGEGASSYNEQFF.

This CDR3 is CASSLGTGRGGHQPQHF. DNA of the CDR3: TGCGCCAGCAGCTTGGGGACCGGGAGGGGAGGTCATCAGCCCCAGCATTTT. V gene TRBV5-1 combines with J gene TRBJ1-5; D may be TRBD1 (5 bases). The ends were cut back, 0 bases at V and 5 bases at J, with 18 bases in the middle. This CDR3 has 17 amino acids. CDR1 and CDR2 from the germline V gene are SGHRS and YFSETQ.

V and J are TRBV7-9 and TRBJ2-5; tentatively, D is TRBD1 (6 bases). Germline loops: CDR1 SEHNR, CDR2 FQNEAQ (reference sequence). With 3 bases removed from V and 5 bases from J, the gap between germline ends came to 13 bases. The CDR3 is made up of 14 amino acids. The CDR3 region has the DNA TGTGCCAGCAGCTTCATGGGGGCCGAGGAGACCCAGTACTTC. Its protein is CASSFMGAEETQYF.

The rearrangement joins TRBV5-5 to TRBJ1-2; perhaps TRBD1 as D (6 bases). The CDR3 is 14 amino acids. The germline V gene has CDR1 SGHKS and CDR2 YYEKEE (reference sequence). Trimming cost V 5 bases and J 8 bases, with 19 bases left between them. CDR3 DNA sequence: TGTGCCAGCAGGCAGACTTGGGGGGCGGTCGGCTACACCTTC. As protein: CASRQTWGAVGYTF. Full variable domain (missing parts from reference TRBV5-5 and TRBJ1-2): DAGVTQSPTHLIKTRGQQVTLRCSPISGHKSVSWYQQVLGQGPQFIFQYYEKEERGRGNFPDRFSARQFPNYSSELNVNALLLGDSALYLCASRQTWGAVGYTFGSGTRLTVV.

In its sample, this clonotype was seen once. The J gene is TRBJ2-1, the V gene TRBV12-3 or TRBV12-4; no clear D gene. Trimming stripped 2 bases from V and 5 bases from J, with 10 bases between. The CDR3 loop spans 14 amino acids. CDR3 nucleotide sequence: TGTGCCAGCAGTTTATTAGGGTATAACAATGAGCAGTTCTTC. It specifies CASSLLGYNNEQFF.

Notes on this clonotype: At one boundary the junction diverges from the germline segment, which might be a read error. The chain has TRBV3-1 and TRBJ2-1, with D possibly matching TRBD2 (6 bases). CDR3 length: 12 residues. Germline V gives CDR1 LGHDT, CDR2 YNNKEL (reference sequence). The CDR3 loop is CASSQGTWELFF. CDR3 in DNA: TGTGCCAGCAGCCAGGGGACTTGGGAGCTGTTCTTC.

The chain joins TRBV5-1 to TRBJ1-5, with D tentatively TRBD1 (6 bases). Germline V gene data show CDR1 as SGHRS and CDR2 as YFSETQ. Trimming stripped 4 bases from V and 6 bases from J, with 20 bases between. CDR3 length equals 16 residues. CDR3 sequence: CASSLDGQGGGQPQHF. The CDR3, as DNA: TGCGCCAGCAGCCTGGACGGGCAGGGAGGGGGTCAGCCCCAGCATTTT.

This chain links TRBV4-3 with TRBJ2-5; D is uncertain. This CDR3 spans 15 amino acids. From germline, CDR1 is LGHNA and CDR2 YSLEER. Trimming pared 0 bases from V and 2 bases from J, leaving 10 bases between. CDR3 sequence: CASSQEVNRQETQYF. Here the CDR3 DNA reads TGCGCCAGCAGCCAAGAGGTTAACAGACAAGAGACCCAGTACTTC.

This clonotype was observed at least ten times. V gene TRBV29-1 combines with J gene TRBJ1-1, with D tentatively TRBD1 (5 bases). This CDR3 contains 13 residues. Germline CDR1 is SQVTM and CDR2 is ANQGSEA. V was trimmed by 6 bases and J by 0 bases, leaving 11 bases between them. The CDR3 DNA reads TGCAGCGTGCAGGGACGGCTGAACACTGAAGCTTTCTTT. It specifies CSVQGRLNTEAFF.

The sample holds many counts of this clonotype. The chain couples TRBV7-2 to TRBJ1-1; D unclear. The V end lost 4 bases, the J end lost 10 bases, and 13 bases lay between the germline ends. This CDR3 contains 12 residues. Per germline, CDR1 SGHTA and CDR2 FQGNSA. For the CDR3, the DNA is TGTGCCAGCAGCTCGGACGTCTTGGGAGCTTTCTTT. This codes for CASSSDVLGAFF.

This clonotype occurred a few times. The rearrangement links TRBV7-9 to TRBJ1-1; no clear D. The CDR3 is 12 amino acids. Trimming cost V 11 bases and J 6 bases, with 16 bases left between them. Germline V gives CDR1 SEHNR, CDR2 FQNEAQ (reference sequence). CDR3 in DNA: TGTGCCGAGGAGGCGGGGAGGGCTGAAGCTTTCTTT. Translating it yields CAEEAGRAEAFF.